The next 4 T cell receptor beta chains were all read from a single sample in a study of blood T cell repertoires in COVID-19. TCRdb keeps only in-frame clones here, not all; method: immunoSEQ multiplex PCR. The profile shows 200,000 to 250,000 clones, under 90% of them singletons. The sample taken for sequencing was peripheral blood. These receptors were taken from a woman aged 80 or older with acute or convalescent COVID-19.

This chain uses TRBV4-1 with TRBJ1-6, with D uncertain. V dropped 1 base and J dropped 9 bases, with 7 bases sitting between them. CDR1 and CDR2 from the germline V gene are MGHRA and YSYEKL. The CDR3 length is 13 residues. The CDR3 nucleotides are TGCGCCAGCAGCCAAGTTGGGAGTTCACCCCTCCACTTT. Translated, it gives CASSQVGSSPLHF.

V and J are TRBV10-1 and TRBJ2-7; a possible D gene is TRBD1 (5 bases). The CDR3 loop spans 12 amino acids. Trimming stripped 10 bases from V and 4 bases from J, with 14 bases between. The germline gives CDR1 WNHNN, CDR2 SYGVQD (reference sequence). CDR3 DNA: TGCGCCAAGTGGGGCCGAGCGTACGAGCAGTACTTC. It specifies CAKWGRAYEQYF.

The rearrangement joins TRBV5-1 to TRBJ2-2; 8 bases are shared with TRBD1. This CDR3 contains 15 residues. V shed 6 bases and J 4 bases; nucleotides not matched to a gene: 8. Per germline, CDR1 SGHRS and CDR2 YFSETQ. CDR3 DNA: TGCGCCAGCATAAACGACAGGGGTCCCACCGGGGAGCTGTTTTTT. It translates to CASINDRGPTGELFF.

The chain links TRBV24-1 to TRBJ1-6; possibly TRBD1 for D (5 bases). Deletions cut 3 bases from V and 7 bases from J, with 6 bases between. The CDR3 has 13 amino acids. Germline CDR1 KGHDR, CDR2 SFDVKD. Written as DNA, the CDR3 is TGTGCCACCAGTGATGGGGGGAATTCACCCCTCCACTTT. Protein product: CATSDGGNSPLHF.